This T cell receptor (beta chain) derives from a study of metastatic and nonmetastatic thyroid tumors. This clone was observed at least ten times. TCRdb recomputed clones from the PCR reads via MiXCR. The sample shows roughly 13,000 clones, almost 30% of them seen only once. Per the germline V gene, CDR1 is LNHNV and CDR2 is YYDKDF (reference sequence). The CDR3 extends over 13 amino acids. With V trimmed by 3 bases and J by 8 bases, 3 bases remained unmatched. Every patient underwent thyroid surgery untreated. This receptor was obtained from a female donor with papillary thyroid cancer or a benign thyroid nodule (not recorded which). Some clones in this sample may be carry-over from other donors' samples. Sequencing used blood. The rearrangement links TRBV15 to TRBJ2-2, with 7 bases lining up with TRBD2. DNA for the CDR3: TGTGCCACCAGCAGTTGGGGGGGTGGGGAGCTGTTTTTT. Translating it yields CATSSWGGGELFF.